Following are 6 T cell receptor beta chains from one sample sequenced in a study of T cells after yellow fever vaccination. One entry per CDR3 protein, called by TCRdb with MiXCR from the 5' RACE reads. The repertoire holds 400,000 to 450,000 distinct CDR3 sequences, with around 19% as singletons. Here the sequenced sample was PBMCs, taken before the yellow fever booster vaccination. Source of these receptors: a man between 18 and 35 years old who received the YFV17D yellow fever vaccine.

This chain connects TRBV7-2 to TRBJ2-6; no clear D. CDR1 is SGHTA, CDR2 FQGNSA, per germline. The CDR3 runs to 14 residues. V dropped 10 bases and J dropped 3 bases, with 13 bases sitting between them. In DNA, the CDR3 is TGTGCCACACAGATGGGGTTTGGGGCCAACGTCCTGACTTTC. This codes for CATQMGFGANVLTF.

This clonotype was observed a handful of times. This chain links TRBV15 with TRBJ1-2, with D unclear. V shed 0 bases and J shed 4 bases, with 6 bases lying between them. The CDR3 has 13 residues. The germline CDR1 and CDR2 sequences are LNHNV and YYDKDF (reference sequence). The CDR3 loop reads CATSRDNTYGYTF. The CDR3 DNA is TGTGCCACCAGCAGAGATAACACCTATGGCTACACCTTC. The whole variable domain, filled in from reference TRBV15 and TRBJ1-2, reads DAMVIQNPRYQVTQFGKPVTLSCSQTLNHNVMYWYQQKSSQAPKLLFHYYDKDFNNEADTPDNFQSRRPNTSFCFLDIRSPGLGDTAMYLCATSRDNTYGYTFGSGTRLTVV.

This clonotype was seen many times. The V and J genes are TRBV4-1 and TRBJ2-3, with no clear D. CDR3 size: 13 residues. The V and J ends lost 1 base and 6 bases respectively, with 8 bases between them. Looked up from germline, CDR1 is MGHRA and CDR2 is YSYEKL. CDR3 in DNA: TGCGCCAGCAGCCAAGGTGGGGTGGATACGCAGTATTTT. It specifies CASSQGGVDTQYF.

This clonotype was found many times. The V and J genes are TRBV29-1 and TRBJ1-2; maybe TRBD1 (5 bases). V was shortened by 0 bases and J by 4 bases, with 12 bases between the two germline ends. CDR1 and CDR2 (germline): SQVTM, ANQGSEA. This CDR3 region has 14 residues. CDR3 sequence reads: CSVEEEEGLYGYTF. The DNA of the CDR3 is TGCAGCGTTGAAGAGGAAGAGGGGCTCTATGGCTACACCTTC.

The genes are TRBV10-1 and TRBJ2-1; 15 nucleotides agree with TRBD2. This CDR3 region has 16 residues. V gave up 3 bases and J gave up 8 bases; unmatched junction bases: 5. Germline V gene data show CDR1 as WNHNN and CDR2 as SYGVQD (reference sequence). The CDR3 bases are TGCGCCAGCAGTGATCGTGGACTAGCGGGGGGGCATGAGCAGTTCTTC. This sequence encodes CASSDRGLAGGHEQFF.

This clonotype turned up a few times. The chain joins TRBV6-4 to TRBJ2-5; D uncertain. Trimming left V 10 bases short and J 5 bases short, with 11 bases between. CDR3 length: 11 residues. CDR1 and CDR2 (germline): MRHNA, SNTAGT. The CDR3 bases are TGTGCCACCCGCCCCCGGGAGACCCAGTACTTC. It codes for CATRPRETQYF.